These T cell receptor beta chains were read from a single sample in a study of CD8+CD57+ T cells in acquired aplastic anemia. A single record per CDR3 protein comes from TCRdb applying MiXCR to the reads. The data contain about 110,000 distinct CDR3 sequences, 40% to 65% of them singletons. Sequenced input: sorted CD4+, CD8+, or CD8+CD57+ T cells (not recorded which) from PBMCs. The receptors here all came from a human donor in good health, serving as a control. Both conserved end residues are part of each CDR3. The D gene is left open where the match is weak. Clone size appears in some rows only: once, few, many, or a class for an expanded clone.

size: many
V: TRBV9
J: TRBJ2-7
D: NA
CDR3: CASSVGWQLGYEQYF

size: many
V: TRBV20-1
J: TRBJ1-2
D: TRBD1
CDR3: CSARDPGGHYGYTF

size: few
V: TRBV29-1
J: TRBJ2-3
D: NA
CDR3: CSVGTGQAPDTQYF

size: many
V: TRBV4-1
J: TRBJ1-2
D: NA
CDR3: CASSQRDSNYGYTF

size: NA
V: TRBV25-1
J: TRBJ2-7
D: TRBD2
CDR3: CASNPSFTRGGPGEQYF

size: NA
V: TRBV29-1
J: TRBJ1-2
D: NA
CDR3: CSVVHGNYGYTF

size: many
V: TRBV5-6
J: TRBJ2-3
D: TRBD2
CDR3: CASSLERGGVDTQYF

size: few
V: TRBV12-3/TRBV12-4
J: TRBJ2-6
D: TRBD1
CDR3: CASSLTGWLRSGANVLTF

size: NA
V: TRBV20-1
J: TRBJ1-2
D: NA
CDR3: CSATLGGYGYTF

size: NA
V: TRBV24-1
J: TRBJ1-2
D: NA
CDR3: CATSDSGGESNYYGYTF

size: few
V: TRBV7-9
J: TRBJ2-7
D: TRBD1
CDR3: CASSTRGLGSYEQYF

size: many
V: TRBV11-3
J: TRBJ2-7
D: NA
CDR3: CASSLVFGDEQYF

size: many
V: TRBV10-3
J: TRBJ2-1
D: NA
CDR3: CAISESFTSRDNEQFF

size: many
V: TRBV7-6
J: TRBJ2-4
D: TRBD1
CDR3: CASSAMTGGDIQYF

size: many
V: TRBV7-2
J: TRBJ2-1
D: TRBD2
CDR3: CASSNPTGRGFF

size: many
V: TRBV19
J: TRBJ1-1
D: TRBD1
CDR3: CAAGGTEAFF

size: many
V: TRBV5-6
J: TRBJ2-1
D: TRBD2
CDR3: CASSLGLAINEQFF

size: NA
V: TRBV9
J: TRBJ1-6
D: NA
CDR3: CASSVALGNSPLHF

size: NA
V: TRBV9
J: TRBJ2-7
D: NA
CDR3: CASSVGTDEQYF

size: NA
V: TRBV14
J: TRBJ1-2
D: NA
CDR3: CASSSRGWGYTF

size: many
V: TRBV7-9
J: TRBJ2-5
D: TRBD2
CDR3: CASSLARGGQETQYF

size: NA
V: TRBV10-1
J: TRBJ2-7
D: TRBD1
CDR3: CASERGTGGYEQYF

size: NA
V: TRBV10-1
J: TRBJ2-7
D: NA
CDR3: CASSEGYYEQYF

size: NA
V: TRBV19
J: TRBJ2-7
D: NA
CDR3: CASSQVETASGEQYF

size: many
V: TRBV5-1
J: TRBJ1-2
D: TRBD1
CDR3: CASSSRGQTDYGYTF

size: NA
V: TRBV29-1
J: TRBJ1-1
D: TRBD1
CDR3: CSVDDRDMSLGTEAFF

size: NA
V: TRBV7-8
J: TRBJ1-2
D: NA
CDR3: CASSSQEGNGYTF

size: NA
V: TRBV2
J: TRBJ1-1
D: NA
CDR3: CACNGGYTEAFF

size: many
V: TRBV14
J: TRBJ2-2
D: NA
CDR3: CASSQVNGAGELFF

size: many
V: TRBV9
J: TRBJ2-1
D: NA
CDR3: CASRANPTDSAGGNEQFF

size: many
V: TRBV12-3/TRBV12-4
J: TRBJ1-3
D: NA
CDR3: CASRDSRTTPGNTIYF

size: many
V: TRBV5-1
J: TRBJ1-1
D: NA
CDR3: CASSFGLWEGEEMNTEAFF

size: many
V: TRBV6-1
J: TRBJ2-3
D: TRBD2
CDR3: CASRAFGAGLTDTQYF

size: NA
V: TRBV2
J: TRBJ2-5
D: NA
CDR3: CASSEEATQYF

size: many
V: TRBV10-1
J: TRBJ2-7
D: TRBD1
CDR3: CASSVGTGGYEQYF

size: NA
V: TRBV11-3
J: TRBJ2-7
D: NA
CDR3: CASGNLAQDYEQYF

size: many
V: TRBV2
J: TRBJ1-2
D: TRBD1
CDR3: CASRDRTGAHYGYTF

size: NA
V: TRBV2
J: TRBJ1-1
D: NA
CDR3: CASRPGHQNTEAFF

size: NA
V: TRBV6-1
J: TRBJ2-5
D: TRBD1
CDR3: CASSARGQETQYF

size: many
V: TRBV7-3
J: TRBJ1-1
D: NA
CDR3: CVSSLGGGLAEAFF

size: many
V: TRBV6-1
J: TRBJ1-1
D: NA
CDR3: CASSGRQYFTEAFF

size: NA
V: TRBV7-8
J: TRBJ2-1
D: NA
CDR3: CASSLAQGGAYQFF

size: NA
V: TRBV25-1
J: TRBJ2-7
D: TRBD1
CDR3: CASSLAGTGVHEQYF

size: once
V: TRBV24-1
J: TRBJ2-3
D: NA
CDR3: CATSLHGSSTDTQYF

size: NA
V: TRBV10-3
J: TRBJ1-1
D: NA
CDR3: CAIGTGGGDTEAFF

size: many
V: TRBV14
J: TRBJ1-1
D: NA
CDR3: CASSQISGVEGEAFF

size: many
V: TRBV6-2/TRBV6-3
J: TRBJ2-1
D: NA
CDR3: CASSYEGYSNEQFF

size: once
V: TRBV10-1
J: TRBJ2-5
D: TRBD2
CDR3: CASTLGTSGAKETQYF

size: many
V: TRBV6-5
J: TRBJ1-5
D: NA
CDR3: CASSPGADSGQPQHF

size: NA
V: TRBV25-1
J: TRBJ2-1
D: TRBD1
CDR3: CASSYRGNEQFF

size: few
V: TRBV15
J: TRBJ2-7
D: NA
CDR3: CATSRHTGRRAYEQYF